One T cell receptor (beta chain) is described in this entry. Antigen unknown. The sample belongs to a study of CD8 T cells in Susac syndrome. Study as a whole: When blood was collected, patients with Susac syndrome were therapy-naive, were taking corticosteroids, or were receiving intravenous immunoglobulin alone.

CDR1 SGDLS and CDR2 YYNGEE come from the germline V gene. The CDR3 contains 15 residues. V was clipped by 4 bases and J by 7 bases; unmatched bases: 5. Random hexamers were used to reverse transcribe about 0.45 to 1 ug of RNA. Across 54 Vbeta and 13 Jbeta, immunoSEQ multiplex PCR amplified TCR beta CDR3. Each CDR3 protein gets one entry after TCRdb re-called the immunoSEQ multiplex PCR reads with MiXCR. The table records about 190,000 distinct CDR3 sequences, 95% of them present only once. Study-level points and caveats: Clonal expansion was present among Susac CD8+ cells. This expansion reached its peak in TEMRA cells and in active patients. Susac-specific public clones were found in both the total CD8+ and the CD8+ TEMRA repertoires, with more than 15 in the former and a few in the latter.

The clonotype was recovered from a human donor with Susac syndrome. This chain links TRBV9 with TRBJ2-1, with TRBD2 matching over 13 bases. The sequencing input was CD8+ T cells from PBMCs. This chain's CDR3 is CASSRTSGSSNEQFF. DNA for the CDR3: TGTGCCAGCAGCCGGACTAGCGGGAGTTCTAATGAGCAGTTCTTC.